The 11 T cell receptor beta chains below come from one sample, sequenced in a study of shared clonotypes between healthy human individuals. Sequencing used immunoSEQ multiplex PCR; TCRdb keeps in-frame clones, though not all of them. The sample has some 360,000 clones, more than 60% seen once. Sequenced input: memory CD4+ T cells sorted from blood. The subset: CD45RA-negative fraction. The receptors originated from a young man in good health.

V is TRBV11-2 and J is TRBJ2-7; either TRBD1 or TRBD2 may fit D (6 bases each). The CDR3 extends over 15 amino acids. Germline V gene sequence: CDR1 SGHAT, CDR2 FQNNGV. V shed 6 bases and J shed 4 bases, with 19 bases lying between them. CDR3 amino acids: CASSHGWGAAYEQYF. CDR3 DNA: TGTGCCAGCAGTCACGGGTGGGGGGCGGCATACGAGCAGTACTTC.

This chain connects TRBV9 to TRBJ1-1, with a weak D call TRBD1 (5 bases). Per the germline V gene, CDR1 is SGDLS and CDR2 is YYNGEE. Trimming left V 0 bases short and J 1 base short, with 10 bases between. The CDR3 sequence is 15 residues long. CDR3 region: CASSVAGQRNTEAFF. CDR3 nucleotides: TGTGCCAGCAGCGTAGCCGGACAAAGGAACACTGAAGCTTTCTTT.

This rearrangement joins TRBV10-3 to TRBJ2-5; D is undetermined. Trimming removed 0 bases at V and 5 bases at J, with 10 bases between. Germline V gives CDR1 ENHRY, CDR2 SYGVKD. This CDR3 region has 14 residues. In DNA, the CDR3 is TGTGCCATCAGTGAGTCAAGTGGGGTTGAGACCCAGTACTTC. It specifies CAISESSGVETQYF.

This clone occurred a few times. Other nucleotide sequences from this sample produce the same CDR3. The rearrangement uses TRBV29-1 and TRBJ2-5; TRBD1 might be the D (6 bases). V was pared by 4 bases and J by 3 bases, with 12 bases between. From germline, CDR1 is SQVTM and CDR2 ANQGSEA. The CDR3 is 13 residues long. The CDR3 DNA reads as TGCAGCGTTGCGAGGACAGCCGAAGAGACCCAGTACTTC. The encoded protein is CSVARTAEETQYF.

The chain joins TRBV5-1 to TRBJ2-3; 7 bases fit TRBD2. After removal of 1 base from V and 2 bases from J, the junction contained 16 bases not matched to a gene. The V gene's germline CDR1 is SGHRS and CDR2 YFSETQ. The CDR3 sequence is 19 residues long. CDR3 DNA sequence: TGCGCCAGCAGCTTGATAGCGGGCGCTGAAGGATTATACACAGATACGCAGTATTTT. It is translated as CASSLIAGAEGLYTDTQYF.

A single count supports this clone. The CDR3 sequence is CASTVGGLAVSYEQYF. The CDR3 coding sequence is TGTGCCAGCACCGTAGGGGGACTAGCGGTTTCCTACGAGCAGTACTTC. V is TRBV28 and J is TRBJ2-7; TRBD2 matches 11 bases. Germline assignment: CDR1 MDHEN and CDR2 SYDVKM. The CDR3 length is 16 residues. After removal of 7 bases from V and 1 base from J, the junction contained 9 bases not matched to a gene. The whole variable domain, remainder taken from reference TRBV28 and TRBJ2-7, is DVKVTQSSRYLVKRTGEKVFLECVQDMDHENMFWYRQDPGLGLRLIYFSYDVKMKEKGDIPEGYSVSREKKERFSLILESASTNQTSMYLCASTVGGLAVSYEQYFGPGTRLTVT.

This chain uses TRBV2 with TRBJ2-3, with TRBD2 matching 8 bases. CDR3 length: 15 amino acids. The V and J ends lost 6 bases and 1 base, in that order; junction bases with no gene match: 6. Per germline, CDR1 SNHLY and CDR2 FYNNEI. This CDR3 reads CASRDQRGRTDTQYF. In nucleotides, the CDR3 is TGTGCCAGCAGAGACCAGCGGGGGCGCACAGATACGCAGTATTTT.

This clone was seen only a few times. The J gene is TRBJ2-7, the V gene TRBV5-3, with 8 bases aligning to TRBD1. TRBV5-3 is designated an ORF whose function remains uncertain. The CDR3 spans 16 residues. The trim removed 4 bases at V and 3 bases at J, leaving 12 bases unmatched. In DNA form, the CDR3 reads TGTGCCAGAAGCCGCAGCCTGACAGGGGCGGTCTACGAGCAGTACTTC. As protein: CARSRSLTGAVYEQYF.

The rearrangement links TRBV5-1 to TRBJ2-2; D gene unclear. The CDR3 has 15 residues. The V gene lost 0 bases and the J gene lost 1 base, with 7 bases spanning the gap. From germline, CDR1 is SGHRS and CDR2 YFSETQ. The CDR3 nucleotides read TGCGCCAGCAGCTTGGAGGAGAGGAACACCGGGGAGCTGTTTTTT. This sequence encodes CASSLEERNTGELFF.

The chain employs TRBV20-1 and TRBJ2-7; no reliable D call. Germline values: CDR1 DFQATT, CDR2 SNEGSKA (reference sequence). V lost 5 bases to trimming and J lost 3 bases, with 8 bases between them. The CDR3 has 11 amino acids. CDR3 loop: CSALSSYEQYF. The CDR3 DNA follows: TGCAGTGCTCTTTCTAGCTACGAGCAGTACTTC.

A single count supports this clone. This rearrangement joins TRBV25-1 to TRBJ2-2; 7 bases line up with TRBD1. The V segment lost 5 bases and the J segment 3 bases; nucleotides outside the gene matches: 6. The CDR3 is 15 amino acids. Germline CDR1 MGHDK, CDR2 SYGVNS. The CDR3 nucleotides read TGTGCCAGCAGTAAGACAGGGTGGGACACCGGGGAGCTGTTTTTT. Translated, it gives CASSKTGWDTGELFF.